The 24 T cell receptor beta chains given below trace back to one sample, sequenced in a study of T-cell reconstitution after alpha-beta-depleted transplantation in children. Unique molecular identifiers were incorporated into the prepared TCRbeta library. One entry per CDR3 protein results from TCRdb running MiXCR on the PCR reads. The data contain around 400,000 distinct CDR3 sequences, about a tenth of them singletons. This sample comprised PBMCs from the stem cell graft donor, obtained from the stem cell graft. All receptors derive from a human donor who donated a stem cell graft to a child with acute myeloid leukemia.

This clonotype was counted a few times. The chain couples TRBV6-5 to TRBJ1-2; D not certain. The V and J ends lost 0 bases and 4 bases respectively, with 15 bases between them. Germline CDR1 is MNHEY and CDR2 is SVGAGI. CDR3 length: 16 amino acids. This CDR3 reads CASSYSISGLSYGYTF. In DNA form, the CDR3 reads TGTGCCAGCAGTTACTCGATTTCAGGACTCAGCTATGGCTACACCTTC.

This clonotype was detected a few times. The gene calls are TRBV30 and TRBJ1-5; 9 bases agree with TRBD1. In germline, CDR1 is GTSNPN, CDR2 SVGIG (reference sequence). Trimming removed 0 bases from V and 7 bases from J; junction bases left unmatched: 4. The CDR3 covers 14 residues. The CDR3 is CAWSVGQGLQPQHF. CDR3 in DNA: TGTGCCTGGAGTGTGGGACAGGGACTACAGCCCCAGCATTTT.

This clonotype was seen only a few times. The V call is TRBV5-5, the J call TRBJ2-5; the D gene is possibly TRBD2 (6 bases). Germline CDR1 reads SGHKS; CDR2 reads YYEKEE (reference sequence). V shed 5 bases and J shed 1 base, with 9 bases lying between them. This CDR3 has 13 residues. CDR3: CASREGAQETQYF. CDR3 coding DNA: TGTGCCAGCAGGGAGGGTGCCCAAGAGACCCAGTACTTC. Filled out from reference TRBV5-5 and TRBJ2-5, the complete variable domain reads DAGVTQSPTHLIKTRGQQVTLRCSPISGHKSVSWYQQVLGQGPQFIFQYYEKEERGRGNFPDRFSARQFPNYSSELNVNALLLGDSALYLCASREGAQETQYFGPGTRLLVL.

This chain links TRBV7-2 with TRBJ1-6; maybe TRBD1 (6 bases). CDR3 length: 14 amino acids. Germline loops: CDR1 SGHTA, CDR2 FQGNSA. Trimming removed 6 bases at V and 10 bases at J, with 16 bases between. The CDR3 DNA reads TGTGCCAGCAGACATAGCAGGGGCCGATCACCCCTCCACTTT. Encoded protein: CASRHSRGRSPLHF.

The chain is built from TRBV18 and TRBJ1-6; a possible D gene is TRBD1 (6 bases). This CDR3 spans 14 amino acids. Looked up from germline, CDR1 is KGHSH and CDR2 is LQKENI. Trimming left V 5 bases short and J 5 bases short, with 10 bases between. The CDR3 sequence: CASSYRQDNSPLHF. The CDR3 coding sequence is TGTGCCAGCTCATACCGACAGGATAATTCACCCCTCCACTTT. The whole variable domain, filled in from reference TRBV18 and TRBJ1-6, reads NAGVMQNPRHLVRRRGQEARLRCSPMKGHSHVYWYRQLPEEGLKFMVYLQKENIIDESGMPKERFSAEFPKEGPSILRIQQVVRGDSAAYFCASSYRQDNSPLHFGNGTRLTVT.

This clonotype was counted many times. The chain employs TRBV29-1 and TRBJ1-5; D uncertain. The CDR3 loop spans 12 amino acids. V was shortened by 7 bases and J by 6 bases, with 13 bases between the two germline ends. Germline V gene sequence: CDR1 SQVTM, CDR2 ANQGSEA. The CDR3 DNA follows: TGCAGCGCTTGGGAACCGGGTCAGCCCCAGCATTTT. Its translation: CSAWEPGQPQHF.

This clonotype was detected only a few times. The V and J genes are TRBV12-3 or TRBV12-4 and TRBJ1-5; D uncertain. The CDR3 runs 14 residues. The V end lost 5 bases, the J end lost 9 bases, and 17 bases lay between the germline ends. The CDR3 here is CASSTTRARGPQHF. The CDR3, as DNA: TGTGCCAGCAGTACCACGAGGGCCCGCGGGCCCCAGCATTTT.

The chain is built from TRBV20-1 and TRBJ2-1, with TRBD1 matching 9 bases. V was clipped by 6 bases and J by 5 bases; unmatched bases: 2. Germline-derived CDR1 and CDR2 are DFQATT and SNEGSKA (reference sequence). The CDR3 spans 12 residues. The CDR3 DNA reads TGCAGTGCCAGACAGGGGGACAATGAGCAGTTCTTC. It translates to CSARQGDNEQFF.

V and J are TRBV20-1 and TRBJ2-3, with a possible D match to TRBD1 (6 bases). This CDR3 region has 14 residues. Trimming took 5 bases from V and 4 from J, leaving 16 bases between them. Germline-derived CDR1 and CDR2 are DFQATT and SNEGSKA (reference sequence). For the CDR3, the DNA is TGCAGTGCTGGGGGCTTAAGGGGACCAGATACGCAGTATTTT. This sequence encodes CSAGGLRGPDTQYF.

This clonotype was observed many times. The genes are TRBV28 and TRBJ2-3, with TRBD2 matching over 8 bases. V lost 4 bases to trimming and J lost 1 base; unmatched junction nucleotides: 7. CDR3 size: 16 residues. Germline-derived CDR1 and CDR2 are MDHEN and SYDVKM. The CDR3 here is CASSWNGGLGTDTQYF. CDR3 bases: TGTGCCAGCAGTTGGAACGGGGGACTAGGCACAGATACGCAGTATTTT. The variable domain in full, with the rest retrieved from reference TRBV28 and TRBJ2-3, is DVKVTQSSRYLVKRTGEKVFLECVQDMDHENMFWYRQDPGLGLRLIYFSYDVKMKEKGDIPEGYSVSREKKERFSLILESASTNQTSMYLCASSWNGGLGTDTQYFGPGTRLTVL.

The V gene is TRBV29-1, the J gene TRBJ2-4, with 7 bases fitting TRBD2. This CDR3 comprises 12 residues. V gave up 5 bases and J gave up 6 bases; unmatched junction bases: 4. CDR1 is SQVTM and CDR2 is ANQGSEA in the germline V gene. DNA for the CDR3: TGCAGCGTTAAGAGGGAGGGAAACATTCAGTACTTC. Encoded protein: CSVKREGNIQYF.

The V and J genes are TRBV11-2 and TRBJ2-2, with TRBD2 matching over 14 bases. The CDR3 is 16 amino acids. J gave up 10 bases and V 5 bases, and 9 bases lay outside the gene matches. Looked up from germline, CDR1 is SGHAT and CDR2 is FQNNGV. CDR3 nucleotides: TGTGCCAGCAGCCCTCGACTAGCGGGGGGGTACGAGGAGCTGTTTTTT. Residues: CASSPRLAGGYEELFF.

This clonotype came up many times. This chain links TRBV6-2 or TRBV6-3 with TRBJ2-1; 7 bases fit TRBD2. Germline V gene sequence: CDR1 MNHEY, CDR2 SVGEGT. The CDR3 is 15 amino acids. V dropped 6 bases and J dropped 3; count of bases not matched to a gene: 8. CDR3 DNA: TGTGCCAGCAGCCAGTGGCGGGAGCTCTACAATGAGCAGTTCTTC. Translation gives CASSQWRELYNEQFF.

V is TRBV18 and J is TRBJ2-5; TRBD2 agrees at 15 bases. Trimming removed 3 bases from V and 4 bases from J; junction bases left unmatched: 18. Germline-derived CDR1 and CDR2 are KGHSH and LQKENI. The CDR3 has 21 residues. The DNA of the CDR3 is TGTGCCAGCTCACCGAAGAAGCAGGGGACTAGCGGGGGGCGACTTAGAGAGACCCAGTACTTC. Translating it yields CASSPKKQGTSGGRLRETQYF.

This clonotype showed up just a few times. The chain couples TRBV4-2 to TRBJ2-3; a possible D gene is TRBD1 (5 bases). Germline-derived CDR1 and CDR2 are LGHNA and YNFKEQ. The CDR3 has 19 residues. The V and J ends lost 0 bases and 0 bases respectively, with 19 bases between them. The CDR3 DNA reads TGTGCCAGCAGCCAAGATATAAGTCGTTTAGGGGTAAGCACAGATACGCAGTATTTT. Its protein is CASSQDISRLGVSTDTQYF.

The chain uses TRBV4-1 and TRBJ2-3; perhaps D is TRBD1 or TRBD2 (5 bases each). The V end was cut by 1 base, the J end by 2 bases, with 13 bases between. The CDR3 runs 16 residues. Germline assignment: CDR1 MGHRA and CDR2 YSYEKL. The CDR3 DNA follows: TGCGCCAGCAGCCAAGGTTGGGGGTCTCCCACAGATACGCAGTATTTT. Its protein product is CASSQGWGSPTDTQYF.

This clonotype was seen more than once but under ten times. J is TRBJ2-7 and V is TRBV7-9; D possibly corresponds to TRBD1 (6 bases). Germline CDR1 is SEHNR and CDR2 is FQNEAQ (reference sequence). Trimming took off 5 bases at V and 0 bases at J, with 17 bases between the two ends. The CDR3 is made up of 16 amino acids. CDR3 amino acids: CASSVTDSSSSYEQYF. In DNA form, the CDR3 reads TGTGCCAGCAGCGTTACGGACAGTTCGAGCTCCTACGAGCAGTACTTC.

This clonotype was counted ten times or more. Written as DNA, the CDR3 is TGTGCCAGCAGTGAATTAGGGTCGGGCAACACCGGGGAGCTGTTTTTT. Translation gives CASSELGSGNTGELFF. V usage is TRBV25-1 and J usage is TRBJ2-2; no firm D call. CDR1 and CDR2 (germline): MGHDK, SYGVNS. V was cut by 1 base and J by 2 bases, with 11 bases left in between. This CDR3 has 16 residues.

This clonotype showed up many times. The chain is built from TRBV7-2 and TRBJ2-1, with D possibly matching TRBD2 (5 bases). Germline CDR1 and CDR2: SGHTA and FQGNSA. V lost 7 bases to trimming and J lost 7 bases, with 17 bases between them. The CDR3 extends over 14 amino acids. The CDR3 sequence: CASNHKTGLNEQFF. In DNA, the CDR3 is TGTGCCAGCAACCATAAGACGGGGTTAAATGAGCAGTTCTTC.

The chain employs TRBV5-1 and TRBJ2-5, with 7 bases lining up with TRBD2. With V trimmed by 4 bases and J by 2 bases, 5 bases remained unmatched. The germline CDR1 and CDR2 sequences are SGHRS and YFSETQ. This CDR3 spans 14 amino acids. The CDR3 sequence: CASSEAGAQETQYF. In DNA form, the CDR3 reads TGCGCCAGCAGCGAGGCGGGAGCGCAAGAGACCCAGTACTTC.

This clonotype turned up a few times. Here the CDR3 DNA reads TGTGCCATCAGCCCAGGGACAGGCCTCGAGCAGTACGTC. Its protein is CAISPGTGLEQYV. The rearrangement uses TRBV10-3 and TRBJ2-7; 8 bases map to TRBD1. Germline V gene sequence: CDR1 ENHRY, CDR2 SYGVKD. After removal of 6 bases from V and 6 bases from J, the junction contained 7 bases not matched to a gene. This CDR3 comprises 13 residues.

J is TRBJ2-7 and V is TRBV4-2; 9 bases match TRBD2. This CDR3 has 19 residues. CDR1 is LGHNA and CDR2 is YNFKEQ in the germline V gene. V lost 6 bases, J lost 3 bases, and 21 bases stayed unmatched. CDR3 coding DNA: TGTGCCAGCAGAAATCTGGGGGGTGCGGGAGGGAATATAAACTACGAGCAGTACTTC. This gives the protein CASRNLGGAGGNINYEQYF.

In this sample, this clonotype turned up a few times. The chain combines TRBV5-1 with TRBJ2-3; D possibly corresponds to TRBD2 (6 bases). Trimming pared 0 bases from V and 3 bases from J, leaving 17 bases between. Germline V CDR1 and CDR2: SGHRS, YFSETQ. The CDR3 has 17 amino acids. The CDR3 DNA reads TGCGCCAGCAGCTTGGACCTGGCGGGGTCTGAGACAGATACGCAGTATTTT. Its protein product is CASSLDLAGSETDTQYF.

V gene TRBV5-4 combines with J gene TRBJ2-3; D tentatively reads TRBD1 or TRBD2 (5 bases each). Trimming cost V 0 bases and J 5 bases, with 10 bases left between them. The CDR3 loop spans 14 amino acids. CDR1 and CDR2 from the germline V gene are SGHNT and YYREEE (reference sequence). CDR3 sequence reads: CASSLAPGRDTQYF. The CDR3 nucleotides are TGTGCCAGCAGCTTGGCCCCAGGGAGAGATACGCAGTATTTT.